These T cell receptor beta chains were read from a single sample in a study of T cells in Graves' hyperthyroidism and ophthalmopathy. TCRdb processed the multiplex PCR reads anew with MiXCR; each CDR3 protein has one entry. The table includes some 580,000 distinct CDR3 sequences, roughly a sixth detected once. Sequenced sample: blood. The receptor set was obtained from a woman in her thirties or forties with Graves' ophthalmopathy. CDR3s leave out the opening cysteine and the closing phenylalanine or tryptophan. Fields, in order: J gene, D gene, V gene, CDR3 protein. A D gene is named only where the DNA matches it firmly.

TRBJ2-5	.	TRBV7-6	ASSLYGSQETQY
TRBJ2-1	TRBD1	TRBV12-3/TRBV12-4	ASSRDRGFSYNEQF
TRBJ1-1	.	TRBV27	ASSSPRVSEAF
TRBJ2-5	TRBD1	TRBV5-1	ASSLVSGQGSETQY
TRBJ1-2	.	TRBV5-1	ASSALGTEYNYGYT
TRBJ1-5	TRBD1	TRBV27	ASSSLGPRTGDHQPQH
TRBJ1-1	.	TRBV29-1	SSGGWGTEAF
TRBJ2-1	.	TRBV29-1	SVDRGGYYEQF
TRBJ2-3	TRBD1	TRBV10-1	ASSEGQGTATDTQY
TRBJ2-1	TRBD1	TRBV12-3/TRBV12-4	ASSQQGGTYNEQF
TRBJ2-7	.	TRBV6-1	ASSAYRTPYEQY
TRBJ1-1	TRBD1	TRBV7-8	ASSSQTWTGGIMNTEAF
TRBJ2-2	TRBD1	TRBV7-3	ASSVQGAGNTGELF
TRBJ2-3	TRBD2	TRBV19	ASSSRLAGGPRLTDTQY
TRBJ2-7	.	TRBV28	ASSRFYEQY
TRBJ2-1	TRBD2	TRBV30	AWSLLAGVNYNEQF
TRBJ1-4	.	TRBV6-2/TRBV6-3	ASRPEGAWDEKLF
TRBJ1-5	.	TRBV18	ASSPTNDQPQH
TRBJ2-3	.	TRBV27	ASSLSPLDTQY
TRBJ1-2	.	TRBV20-1	SARWPGDYGYT
TRBJ2-2	.	TRBV7-6	ASSLAGGLWNTGELF
TRBJ1-2	.	TRBV7-9	ASSLEKGGGYT
TRBJ1-5	.	TRBV12-3/TRBV12-4	ASSQSGVNQPQH
TRBJ2-7	TRBD2	TRBV5-1	ASSSRTSGEDEQY
TRBJ2-7	TRBD1	TRBV20-1	SARDPATGNSFEQY
TRBJ2-1	TRBD2	TRBV5-1	ASSPGTTDYNEQF
TRBJ2-1	TRBD2	TRBV11-2	ASSPRTSGGHNEQF
TRBJ2-7	.	TRBV5-1	ASSLNIRGGGQDYEQY
TRBJ2-1	.	TRBV12-3/TRBV12-4	ASSAGTDNEQF
TRBJ1-6	.	TRBV28	ASGSPLH
TRBJ2-2	.	TRBV29-1	SVRTGTGELF
.	TRBD2	TRBV4-1	ASSQGTTSGGSYNEQY
TRBJ1-4	.	TRBV27	ASRAWGGGGEKLF
TRBJ2-1	TRBD1	TRBV9	ASSPSTGVEQF
TRBJ2-3	TRBD2	TRBV2	ASSSPGLAGYTDTQY
TRBJ2-2	.	TRBV20-1	SAREAGNTGELF
TRBJ1-1	TRBD1	TRBV28	ASTLQGDTEAF
TRBJ1-1	.	TRBV12-3/TRBV12-4	ASSHSDTEAF
TRBJ1-1	.	TRBV6-1	ASSRSANTEAF
TRBJ2-7	.	TRBV7-2	ASSLGGTLYEQY
TRBJ1-5	TRBD1	TRBV2	ASVAGQGARQPQH
TRBJ2-1	TRBD2	TRBV6-1	ASSEASGTSGNNEQF
TRBJ2-7	TRBD2	TRBV11-2	ASRPGLAGRLSEQY
TRBJ2-7	.	TRBV5-1	ASSLTAASYEQY
TRBJ1-2	.	TRBV5-1	ASSLALDRGYGYT
TRBJ2-7	TRBD2	TRBV2	ASRVAGATYEQY
TRBJ2-3	.	TRBV19	ASSVGQGRPDTQY
TRBJ2-5	.	TRBV3-1	ASSQGSSETTTQY
TRBJ2-1	TRBD2	TRBV3-1	ASSQASGAWGNEQS
TRBJ2-7	TRBD2	TRBV12-3/TRBV12-4	ASSGLAGVNEQY